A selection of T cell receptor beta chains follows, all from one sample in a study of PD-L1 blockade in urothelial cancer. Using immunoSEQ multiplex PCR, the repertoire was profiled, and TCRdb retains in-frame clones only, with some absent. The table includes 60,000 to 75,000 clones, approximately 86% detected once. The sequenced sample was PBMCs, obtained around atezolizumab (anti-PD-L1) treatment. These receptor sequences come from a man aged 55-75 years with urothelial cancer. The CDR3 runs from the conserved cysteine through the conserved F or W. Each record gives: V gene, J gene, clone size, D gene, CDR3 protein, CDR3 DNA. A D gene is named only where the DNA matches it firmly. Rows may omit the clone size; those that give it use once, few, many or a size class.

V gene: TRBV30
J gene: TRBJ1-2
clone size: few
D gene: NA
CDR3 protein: CAWSEAGSEYGYTF
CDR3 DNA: TGTGCCTGGAGCGAGGCAGGGTCGGAGTATGGCTACACCTTC

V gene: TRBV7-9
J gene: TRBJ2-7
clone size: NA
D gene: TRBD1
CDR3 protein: CASSLTDRGGSYEQYF
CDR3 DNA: TGTGCCAGCAGCCTAACGGACAGGGGAGGGTCCTACGAGCAGTACTTC

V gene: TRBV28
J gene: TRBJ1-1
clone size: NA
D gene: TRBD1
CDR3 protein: CASSTGGTEAFF
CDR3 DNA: TGTGCCAGCAGTACAGGGGGCACTGAAGCTTTCTTT

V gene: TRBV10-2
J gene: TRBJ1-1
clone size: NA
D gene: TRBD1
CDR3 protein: CASSPTQRTGGATEAFF
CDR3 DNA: TGCGCCAGCAGTCCAACCCAAAGGACAGGGGGTGCCACTGAAGCTTTCTTT

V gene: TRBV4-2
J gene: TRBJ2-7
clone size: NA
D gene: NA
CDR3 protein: CASSHQDSRNEQYF
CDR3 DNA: TGTGCCAGCAGCCACCAGGATTCCCGTAACGAGCAGTACTTC

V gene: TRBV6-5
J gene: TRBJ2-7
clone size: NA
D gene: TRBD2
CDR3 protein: CASSYLWGGSYEQYF
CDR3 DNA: TGTGCCAGCAGTTACTTGTGGGGGGGGAGCTACGAGCAGTACTTC

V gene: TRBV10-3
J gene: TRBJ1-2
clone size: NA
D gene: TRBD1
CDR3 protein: CAISDTGGYGYTF
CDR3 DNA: TGTGCCATCAGCGATACAGGGGGCTATGGCTACACCTTC

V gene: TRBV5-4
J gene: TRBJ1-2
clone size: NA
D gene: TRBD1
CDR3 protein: CASSKTGGNGYTF
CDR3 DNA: TGTGCCAGCAGCAAAACAGGGGGCAATGGCTACACCTTC

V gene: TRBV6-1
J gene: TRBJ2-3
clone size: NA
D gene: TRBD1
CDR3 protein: CASSEGTGADTQYF
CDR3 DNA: TGTGCCAGCAGTGAAGGGACAGGGGCAGATACGCAGTATTTT

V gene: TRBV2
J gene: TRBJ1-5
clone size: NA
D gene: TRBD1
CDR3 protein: CASIRDRVDQPQHF
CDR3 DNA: TGTGCCAGCATCCGGGACAGGGTCGATCAGCCCCAGCATTTT

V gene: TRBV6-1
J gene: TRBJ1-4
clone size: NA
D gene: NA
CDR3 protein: CASSDEYRTNEKLFF
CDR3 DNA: TGTGCCAGCAGTGACGAATACAGGACTAATGAAAAACTGTTTTTT

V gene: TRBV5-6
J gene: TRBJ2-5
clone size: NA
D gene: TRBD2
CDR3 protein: CASSLFGGAGETQYF
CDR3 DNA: TGTGCCAGCAGCTTGTTCGGGGGGGCGGGGGAGACCCAGTACTTC

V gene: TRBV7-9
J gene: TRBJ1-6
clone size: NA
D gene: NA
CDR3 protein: CASSPQGTVNSPLHF
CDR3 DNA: TGTGCCAGCAGCCCCCAGGGGACGGTTAATTCACCCCTCCACTTT

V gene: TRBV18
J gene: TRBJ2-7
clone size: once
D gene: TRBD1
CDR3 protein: CASSEYGQGPYEQYF
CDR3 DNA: TGTGCCAGCTCAGAATATGGACAGGGCCCCTACGAGCAGTACTTC

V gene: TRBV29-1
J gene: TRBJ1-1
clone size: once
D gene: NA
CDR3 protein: CSVEGQGTEAFF
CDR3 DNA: TGCAGCGTTGAGGGGCAGGGCACTGAAGCTTTCTTT

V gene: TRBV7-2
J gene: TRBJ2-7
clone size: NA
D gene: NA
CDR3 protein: CASSESGVGTYEQYF
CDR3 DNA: TGTGCCAGCAGCGAGTCGGGGGTCGGGACCTACGAGCAGTACTTC

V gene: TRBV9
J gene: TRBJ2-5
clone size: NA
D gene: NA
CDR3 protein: CASSVEGGVAETQYF
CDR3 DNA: TGTGCCAGCAGCGTAGAGGGGGGGGTCGCAGAGACCCAGTACTTC

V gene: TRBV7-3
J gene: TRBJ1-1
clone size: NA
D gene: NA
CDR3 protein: CASSLGATEAFF
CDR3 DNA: TGTGCCAGCAGCTTGGGGGCGACTGAAGCTTTCTTT

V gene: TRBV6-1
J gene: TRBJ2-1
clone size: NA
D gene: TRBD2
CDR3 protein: CASSESSGYNEQFF
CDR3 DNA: TGTGCCAGCAGTGAATCTAGCGGGTACAATGAGCAGTTCTTC

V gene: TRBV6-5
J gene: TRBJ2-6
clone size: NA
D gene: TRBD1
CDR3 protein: CASRGTGYGANVLTF
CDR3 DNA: TGTGCCAGCAGAGGGACAGGGTACGGGGCCAACGTCCTGACTTTC

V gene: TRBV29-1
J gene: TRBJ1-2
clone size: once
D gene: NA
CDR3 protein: CSVRAGTLPLGNYGYTF
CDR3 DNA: TGCAGCGTCAGGGCCGGGACACTACCTCTCGGTAACTATGGCTACACCTTC

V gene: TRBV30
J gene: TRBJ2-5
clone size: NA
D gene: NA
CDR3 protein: CAWGQYQETQYF
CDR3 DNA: TGTGCCTGGGGACAGTACCAAGAGACCCAGTACTTC

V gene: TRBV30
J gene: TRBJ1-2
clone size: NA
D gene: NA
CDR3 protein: CACELRRGSNYGYTF
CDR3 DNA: TGTGCCTGCGAACTGCGCCGAGGCTCTAACTATGGCTACACCTTC

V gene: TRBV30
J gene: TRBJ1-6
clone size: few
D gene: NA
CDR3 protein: CAWSVASPLHF
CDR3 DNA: TGTGCCTGGAGTGTAGCGTCACCCCTCCACTTT

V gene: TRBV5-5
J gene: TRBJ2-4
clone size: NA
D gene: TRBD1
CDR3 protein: CASSLAGQGVSKNIQYF
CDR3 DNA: TGTGCCAGCAGCTTGGCCGGACAGGGGGTGAGCAAAAACATTCAGTACTTC

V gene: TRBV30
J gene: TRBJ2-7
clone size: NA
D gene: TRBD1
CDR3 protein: CAWSGDSHTYEQYF
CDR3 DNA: TGTGCCTGGAGTGGGGACAGCCACACCTACGAGCAGTACTTC

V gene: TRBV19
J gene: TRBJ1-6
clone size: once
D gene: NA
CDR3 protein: CASSVDRMNSPLHF
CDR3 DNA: TGTGCCAGTAGCGTGGACAGAATGAATTCACCCCTCCACTTT

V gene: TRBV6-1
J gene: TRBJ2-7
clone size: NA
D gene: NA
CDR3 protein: CASSEDLLNTYEQYF
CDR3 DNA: TGTGCCAGCAGTGAAGATCTCTTAAATACCTACGAGCAGTACTTC

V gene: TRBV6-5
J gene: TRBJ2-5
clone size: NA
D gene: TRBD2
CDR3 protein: CASREPGGKETQYF
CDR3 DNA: TGTGCCAGCAGAGAACCGGGAGGAAAAGAGACCCAGTACTTC

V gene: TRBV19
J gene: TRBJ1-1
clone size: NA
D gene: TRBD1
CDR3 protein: CASTDRARGTEAFF
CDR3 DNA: TGTGCCAGTACTGACAGGGCGAGAGGCACTGAAGCTTTCTTT

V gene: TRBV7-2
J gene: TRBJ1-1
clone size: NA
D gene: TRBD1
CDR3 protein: CASSLEGAWNTEAFF
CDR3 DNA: TGTGCCAGCAGCTTAGAGGGGGCTTGGAACACTGAAGCTTTCTTT

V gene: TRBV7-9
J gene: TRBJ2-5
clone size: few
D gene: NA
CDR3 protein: CASSRGGHQETQYF
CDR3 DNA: TGTGCCAGCAGCCGAGGAGGGCACCAAGAGACCCAGTACTTC

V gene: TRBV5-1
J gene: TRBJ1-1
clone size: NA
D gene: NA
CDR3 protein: CASSFGDTRNTEAFF
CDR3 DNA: TGCGCCAGCAGCTTTGGGGACACCAGGAACACTGAAGCTTTCTTT

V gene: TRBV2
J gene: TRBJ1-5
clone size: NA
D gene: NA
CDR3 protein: CASSAPGRGQPQHF
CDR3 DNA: TGTGCCAGCAGTGCCCCCGGAAGGGGACAGCCCCAGCATTTT

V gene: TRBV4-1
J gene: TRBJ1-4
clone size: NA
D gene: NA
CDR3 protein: CVSRTATNEKLFF
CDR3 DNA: TGCGTCTCCCGGACAGCAACTAATGAAAAACTGTTTTTT

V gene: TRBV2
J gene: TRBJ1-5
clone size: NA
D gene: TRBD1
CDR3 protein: CANSISDRGRGNQPQHF
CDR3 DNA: TGTGCCAACTCAATATCGGACAGGGGTCGTGGCAATCAGCCCCAGCATTTT

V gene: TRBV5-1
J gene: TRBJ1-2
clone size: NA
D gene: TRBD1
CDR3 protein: CASSLGTGGEDTF
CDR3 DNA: TGCGCCAGCAGCTTAGGGACAGGGGGTGAAGACACCTTC

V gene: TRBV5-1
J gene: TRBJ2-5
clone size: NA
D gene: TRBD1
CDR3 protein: CASSHGTGSNRGETQYF
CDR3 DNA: TGCGCCAGCAGCCACGGGACAGGGTCAAATCGGGGGGAGACCCAGTACTTC

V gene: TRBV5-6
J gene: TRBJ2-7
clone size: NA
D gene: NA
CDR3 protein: CASSFGGGVGSEQYF
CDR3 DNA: TGTGCCAGCAGCTTTGGGGGCGGTGTTGGGAGCGAGCAGTACTTC

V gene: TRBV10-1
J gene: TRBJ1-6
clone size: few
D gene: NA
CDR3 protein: CASSESRRNSPLHF
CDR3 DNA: TGCGCCAGCAGTGAGTCACGGAGGAATTCACCCCTCCACTTT

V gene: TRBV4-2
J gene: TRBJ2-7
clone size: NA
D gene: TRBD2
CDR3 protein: CASSRGLAGGLEQYF
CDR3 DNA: TGTGCCAGCAGCCGGGGACTAGCGGGGGGGCTCGAGCAGTACTTC